A selection of T cell receptor beta chains follows, all from one sample in a study of blood T cell repertoires in COVID-19. Profiled with immunoSEQ multiplex PCR; TCRdb holds only in-frame clones, not every one. This table holds about 290,000 clones, 89% found once. Sequencing input: PBMCs or T cells enriched from blood (not recorded which). Receptors were obtained from a middle-aged woman who had recovered from COVID-19. CDR3s include the opening cysteine and the closing phenylalanine or tryptophan. Each record gives: J gene, clone size, V gene, CDR3 protein. Size is stated for part of the rows, as once, few or many counts, or as a class when the clone is expanded.

>TRBJ1-3|once|TRBV6-5
CASSHTSGNTIYF
>TRBJ2-2|once|TRBV2
CASSVTGNTGELFF
>TRBJ2-2|-|TRBV21-1
CASSPTAGTGDYGELFF
>TRBJ2-7|-|TRBV5-6
CASSLGSSGGYEQYF
>TRBJ1-6|-|TRBV9
CASSVATENSPLHF
>TRBJ2-7|-|TRBV11-3
CASSERGGPQYF
>TRBJ1-1|-|TRBV21-1
CASSKARDRGLRNTEAFF
>TRBJ1-5|-|TRBV7-9
CASSLAGTGVNQPQHF
>TRBJ2-3|-|TRBV5-8
CASSLRLAEGDTQYF
>TRBJ1-6|-|TRBV7-2
CASSLAAGNNSPLHF
>TRBJ2-1|-|TRBV25-1
CASSEYKQGVYEQFF
>TRBJ1-5|-|TRBV7-9
CASSPGTGNQPQHF
>TRBJ1-2|few|TRBV11-2
CASSISNYGYTF
>TRBJ2-5|once|TRBV5-1
CASSPREGVETQYF
>TRBJ2-1|-|TRBV5-6
CASSLDLAGGSYNEQFF
>TRBJ1-1|once|TRBV7-2
CASTVRGTEAFF